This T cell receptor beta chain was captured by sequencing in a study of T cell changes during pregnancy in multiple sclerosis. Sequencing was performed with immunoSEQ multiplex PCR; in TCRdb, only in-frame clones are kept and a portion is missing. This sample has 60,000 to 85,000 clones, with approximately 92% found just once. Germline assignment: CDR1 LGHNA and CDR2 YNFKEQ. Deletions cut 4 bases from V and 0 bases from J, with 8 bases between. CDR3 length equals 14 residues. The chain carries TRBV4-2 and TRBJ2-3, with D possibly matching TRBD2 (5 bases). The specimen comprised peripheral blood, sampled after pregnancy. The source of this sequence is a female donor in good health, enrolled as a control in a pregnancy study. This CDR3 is CASSLRESTDTQYF. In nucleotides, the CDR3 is TGTGCCAGCAGCCTCCGGGAAAGCACAGATACGCAGTATTTT.